This TCR beta chain is drawn from a study of blood T cell repertoires in COVID-19. Study as a whole: The samples span acute and convalescent COVID-19 from the United States, Italy and Spain.

With 3 bases removed from V and 6 bases from J, the gap between germline ends came to 9 bases. The CDR3 has 13 amino acids. From germline, CDR1 is SGHTA and CDR2 FQGNSA. Some clones are missing from TCRdb's copy, which holds only in-frame ones; the method was immunoSEQ multiplex PCR. The table lists around 100,000 clones, around 74% of them singletons. This TCR derives from a man in his 70s with COVID-19, enrolled during active disease. The source material was peripheral blood. J is TRBJ1-5 and V is TRBV7-2; tentative D call: TRBD1 (5 bases). CDR3 coding DNA: TGTGCCAGCAGCTTGTCGACAGTTCAGCCCCAGCATTTT. This sequence encodes CASSLSTVQPQHF.